The source of this T cell receptor beta chain is a study of T cell responses to AZD1222 COVID-19 vaccine. Study findings and constraints: Mostly white British, mostly female donors; authors suggested clonal diversity may be underestimated. The repertoires were collected only after the peak T cell response.

V dropped 0 bases and J dropped 2; count of bases not matched to a gene: 7. CDR3 size: 17 residues. Germline CDR1 is SGHRS and CDR2 is YFSETQ. The protocol was immunoSEQ multiplex PCR, while the TCRdb copy is restricted to in-frame clones and leaves out a portion. The data contain 120,000 or so clones, around nine tenths of them singletons. This clone appeared a single time. Its target is unknown. The chain employs TRBV5-1 and TRBJ2-5, with 10 bases lining up with TRBD2. Sequencing was performed on peripheral blood, taken on day 0 of AZD1222 vaccination. The TCR originated in an adult in good health. The CDR3 protein is CASSLAFSGGIQETQYF. Written as DNA, the CDR3 is TGCGCCAGCAGCTTGGCCTTTAGCGGGGGGATTCAAGAGACCCAGTACTTC.